The clone carrying this T cell receptor (beta chain) was picked up many times. This record belongs to a study of regulatory T cells in long-lasting Graves disease. For the study at large: Freshly diagnosed Graves' patients had used antithyroid drugs for under 3 months.

Sample time point: newly diagnosed GD, antithyroid drugs for less than 3 months. There was RNA extracted from PBMCs, and the TCR library was made from it. TCR beta libraries were built with iRepertoire HTBI primers and Arm-PCR of CDR3 regions. Each CDR3 protein gets one entry after TCRdb re-called the multiplex PCR reads with MiXCR. The data show some 370,000 distinct CDR3 sequences, about 10% seen once. Another study also made use of these data, one on T cells in Graves' hyperthyroidism and ophthalmopathy. That publication notes: Most thyroid clonotypes expanded above 0.001 appeared in blood too.

This material consisted of peripheral blood mononuclear cells (PBMCs), taken at new diagnosis, from a patient treated with antithyroid drugs. The sequence derives from a woman between 18 and 30 years old with Graves disease.

DNA of the CDR3: TGTGCCAGCAAGGAGGGTGAGAACACTGAAGCTTTCTTT. This sequence encodes CASKEGENTEAFF. The chain joins TRBV12-3 or TRBV12-4 to TRBJ1-1; D not certain. The CDR3 loop spans 13 amino acids. The germline V and J ends were trimmed by 7 bases and 1 base, with 10 bases remaining between them.